One and the same sample provided the 13 T cell receptor beta chains below, sequenced in a study of naive and memory T cell subsets. Two oligonucleotides, mixed equimolar, formed the beta constant-region primer covering TRBC1 and TRBC2. MiXCR, applied by TCRdb to the UMI-ligation and nested PCR reads, yields one record per CDR3 protein. This table holds 70,000 to 95,000 distinct CDR3 sequences, 6% to 7.5% found once. The source material was central memory CD4+ T cells from blood. These receptors all come from a human donor in good health.

This clonotype was observed many times. The J gene is TRBJ2-3, the V gene TRBV6-2 or TRBV6-3; TRBD2 matches at 7 bases. This CDR3 comprises 14 residues. Germline assignment: CDR1 MNHEY and CDR2 SVGEGT. V lost 7 bases and J lost 6; bases outside the gene matches: 10. CDR3 in DNA: TGTGCCAGCACCCGAGGCGGGAGTTTCGATACGCAGTATTTT. Residues: CASTRGGSFDTQYF.

This clonotype showed up many times. The rearrangement joins TRBV5-1 to TRBJ1-6, with D unclear. Per the germline V gene, CDR1 is SGHRS and CDR2 is YFSETQ. Trimming removed 4 bases at V and 5 bases at J, with 16 bases between. This CDR3 region has 16 residues. CDR3 sequence (DNA): TGCGCCAGCAGCGGATCACCGGCAACCAATAATTCACCCCTCCACTTT. As protein: CASSGSPATNNSPLHF.

This chain uses TRBV6-5 with TRBJ2-1; 12 bases align to TRBD2. V lost 6 bases, J lost 10 bases, and 4 bases stayed unmatched. Germline lookup yields CDR1 MNHEY and CDR2 SVGAGI. CDR3 size: 13 residues. DNA of the CDR3: TGTGCCAGCAGCTCTACTAGCGGGGGGGAGCAGTTCTTC. It yields the protein CASSSTSGGEQFF.

This clonotype was observed many times. The rearrangement uses TRBV14 and TRBJ2-1, with 12 bases that match TRBD1. V was clipped by 4 bases and J by 10 bases; unmatched bases: 5. This CDR3 spans 14 amino acids. The germline V gene has CDR1 SGHDN and CDR2 FVKESK. CDR3 protein: CASSRDRGLWEQFF. The DNA of the CDR3 is TGTGCCAGCAGCCGGGACAGGGGGCTTTGGGAGCAGTTCTTC.

On this clonotype itself: Possible read error: a much larger clone is one base away. The chain couples TRBV10-3 to TRBJ1-2; D call uncertain. This CDR3 is 13 amino acids long. The germline CDR1 and CDR2 sequences are ENHRY and SYGVKD. The ends were cut back, 7 bases at V and 0 bases at J, with 9 bases in the middle. CDR3 region: CAITGRANYGYTF. The CDR3 DNA follows: TGTGCCATCACCGGGAGAGCTAACTATGGCTACACCTTC.

This clonotype was observed a few times. The V call is TRBV29-1, the J call TRBJ1-3; D may be TRBD1 (6 bases). Germline V gene lookup returns CDR1 SQVTM and CDR2 ANQGSEA. V was clipped by 0 bases and J by 1 base, with 10 bases between them. This CDR3 has 15 residues. CDR3 sequence reads: CSVEDRGRSGNTIYF. As DNA, the CDR3 is TGCAGCGTTGAAGACCGGGGGCGTTCTGGAAACACCATATATTTT. The variable domain in full, completed from reference TRBV29-1 and TRBJ1-3, reads SAVISQKPSRDICQRGTSLTIQCQVDSQVTMMFWYRQQPGQSLTLIATANQGSEATYESGFVIDKFPISRPNLTFSTLTVSNMSPEDSSIYLCSVEDRGRSGNTIYFGEGSWLTVV.

The CDR3 DNA follows: TGTGCCAGCAAAGGGTCTGGGAGCCTAGAAGGGTCACCCCTCCACTTT. This gives the protein CASKGSGSLEGSPLHF. The V gene is TRBV27, the J gene TRBJ1-6; the D is unclear. The CDR3 spans 16 residues. Trimming removed 7 bases at V and 10 bases at J, with 23 bases between. CDR1 is MNHEY, CDR2 SMNVEV, per germline (reference sequence).

This clonotype has just a few counts. The genes are TRBV7-3 and TRBJ2-1, with 10 bases identical to TRBD2. There are 16 residues in the CDR3. CDR1 is SGHTA and CDR2 is FQGTGA in the germline V gene. V lost 5 bases, J lost 10 bases, and 14 bases stayed unmatched. CDR3 sequence reads: CASSIQGTSVKGEQFF. As DNA, the CDR3 is TGTGCCAGCAGCATCCAGGGGACTAGCGTGAAAGGGGAGCAGTTCTTC.

This clonotype was found a few times. This chain joins TRBV7-2 and TRBJ2-3, with TRBD2 matching 9 bases. Per the germline V gene, CDR1 is SGHTA and CDR2 is FQGNSA. V lost 6 bases to trimming and J lost 5 bases; unmatched junction nucleotides: 9. This CDR3 has 15 amino acids. CDR3 protein: CASSLSGGRGDTQYF. As DNA, the CDR3 is TGTGCCAGCAGTCTCAGCGGGGGGCGAGGAGATACGCAGTATTTT.

This clonotype was seen a handful of times. The rearrangement joins TRBV27 to TRBJ1-5; D gene ambiguous. Germline CDR1 is MNHEY and CDR2 is SMNVEV (reference sequence). CDR3 size: 14 residues. Trimming pared 5 bases from V and 3 bases from J, leaving 11 bases between. CDR3 protein: CASSPPGYNQPQHF. The CDR3 DNA reads TGTGCCAGCAGTCCCCCCGGATACAATCAGCCCCAGCATTTT.

This clonotype was counted ten times or more. The CDR3 spells CASSTGTSGRGNEQFF. In DNA form, the CDR3 reads TGTGCCAGCAGCACCGGGACTAGCGGGAGGGGTAATGAGCAGTTCTTC. V and J are TRBV7-2 and TRBJ2-1, with 16 nucleotides matching TRBD2. CDR1 is SGHTA and CDR2 is FQGNSA in the germline V gene. The CDR3 has 16 residues. V shed 5 bases, J shed 7 bases, and the junction held 5 bases outside the gene matches.

This clonotype was seen ten or more times. V is TRBV29-1 and J is TRBJ2-3, with 11 bases matching TRBD2. Per germline, CDR1 SQVTM and CDR2 ANQGSEA. CDR3 length equals 14 residues. V shed 6 bases, J shed 6 bases, and the junction held 8 bases outside the gene matches. The CDR3 loop reads CSVTLAGVFDTQYF. The CDR3 DNA reads TGCAGCGTCACACTAGCGGGGGTATTCGATACGCAGTATTTT.

CDR3: CASRDITRDSRDTQYF. The CDR3 DNA reads as TGTGCCAGCAGAGACATAACACGGGACTCTAGGGATACGCAGTATTTT. The rearrangement joins TRBV6-2 or TRBV6-3 to TRBJ2-3; maybe TRBD2 (6 bases). The germline CDR1 and CDR2 sequences are MNHEY and SVGEGT. This CDR3 is built from 16 residues. Trimming removed 6 bases at V and 6 bases at J, with 22 bases between.